Listed below are T cell receptor beta chains from one sample, sequenced in a study of blood T cell repertoires in COVID-19. Repertoires were generated with immunoSEQ multiplex PCR, while TCRdb's copy carries only in-frame clones and drops some. The sample has a few hundred thousand clones, approximately 88% seen once. Sequencing used peripheral blood. The receptors come from a man aged 40-49 years with acute or convalescent COVID-19. CDR3s include the opening cysteine and the closing phenylalanine or tryptophan. A D gene is named only where the DNA matches it firmly. Rows may omit the clone size; those that give it use once, few, many or a size class.

CASRVRPDTEAFF	TGTGCCAGCAGGGTCAGGCCCGACACTGAAGCTTTCTTT	TRBV12-3/TRBV12-4	.	TRBJ1-1	13	.
CASRRSVTLEKLFF	TGTGCCAGCCGGAGAAGCGTAACCCTTGAAAAACTGTTTTTT	TRBV7-8	.	TRBJ1-4	14	.
CASSYSSGGGDGYTF	TGTGCCAGCAGTTACTCCTCCGGAGGGGGCGACGGCTACACCTTC	TRBV6-5	TRBD1	TRBJ1-2	15	.
CAWSVGRGHGYTF	TGTGCCTGGAGTGTAGGGAGGGGCCATGGCTACACCTTC	TRBV30	.	TRBJ1-2	13	.
CASRPPGGSSGNTIYF	TGTGCCAGCAGGCCGCCTGGGGGCAGTTCTGGAAACACCATATATTTT	TRBV7-8	.	TRBJ1-3	16	.
CASIGGNTGELFF	TGTGCCAGCATAGGGGGCAACACCGGGGAGCTGTTTTTT	TRBV6-5	TRBD1	TRBJ2-2	13	few
CASSALRVDLHPEAFF	TGTGCCAGCAGCGCCCTCCGGGTCGATCTTCACCCTGAAGCTTTCTTT	TRBV9	.	TRBJ1-1	16	once
CASRGTRGGNQPQHF	TGTGCCAGCAGGGGGACAAGAGGGGGCAATCAGCCCCAGCATTTT	TRBV6-5	.	TRBJ1-5	15	.
CASSLGTSGSLGEQYF	TGCGCCAGCAGCTTGGGGACTAGCGGGAGTCTTGGCGAGCAGTACTTC	TRBV5-1	TRBD2	TRBJ2-7	16	.
CASSFGVITDTQYF	TGTGCCAGCAGTTTCGGGGTTATCACAGATACGCAGTATTTT	TRBV27	.	TRBJ2-3	14	.
CASSFANEKLFF	TGTGCCAGCAGTTTTGCGAATGAAAAACTGTTTTTT	TRBV12-3/TRBV12-4	.	TRBJ1-4	12	.
CATSEPGLGLFF	TGTGCCACCAGTGAACCGGGACTAGGTCTGTTCTTC	TRBV24-1	TRBD2	TRBJ2-1	12	.
CASTRRTNQGEQYF	TGTGCCAGTACCAGAAGAACGAATCAGGGGGAGCAGTACTTC	TRBV19	.	TRBJ2-7	14	.
CASSLGTEGNTIYF	TGTGCCAGCAGCTTGGGGACTGAGGGAAACACCATATATTTT	TRBV5-4	.	TRBJ1-3	14	.
CASSFGQGMDTQYF	TGTGCCAGCAGTTTCGGCCAGGGGATGGATACGCAGTATTTT	TRBV27	.	TRBJ2-3	14	.
CASSLASTGFNEQFF	TGTGCCAGCAGCTTAGCTTCGACAGGGTTTAATGAGCAGTTCTTC	TRBV7-8	TRBD1	TRBJ2-1	15	.
CASSLVGGGYEQYF	TGCGCCAGCAGCTTGGTCGGGGGAGGGTACGAGCAGTACTTC	TRBV5-1	TRBD2	TRBJ2-7	14	.
CASSSIAGELFF	TGTGCCAGCAGTTCAATAGCCGGGGAGCTGTTTTTT	TRBV27	.	TRBJ2-2	12	.
CASSSERELKDTQYF	TGTGCCAGCAGCTCTGAGCGGGAGCTCAAAGATACGCAGTATTTT	TRBV7-8	TRBD2	TRBJ2-3	15	.
CAISESRELYGYTF	TGTGCCATCAGTGAGTCACGGGAACTCTATGGCTACACCTTC	TRBV10-3	.	TRBJ1-2	14	.
CATSRRTRVQETQYF	TGTGCCACCAGCAGGAGGACTAGGGTCCAAGAGACCCAGTACTTC	TRBV15	TRBD2	TRBJ2-5	15	many
CASSQGGARFF	TGCGCCAGCAGCCAGGGGGGAGCCCGGTTCTTC	TRBV5-1	.	TRBJ2-1	11	.
CASIVSDSVSYGYTF	TGTGCCAGTATCGTTTCGGATAGCGTATCCTATGGCTACACCTTC	TRBV19	.	TRBJ1-2	15	.
CASSQDRDSPLHF	TGTGCCAGCAGCCAAGACAGGGATTCACCCCTCCACTTT	TRBV3-1/TRBV3-2	.	TRBJ1-6	13	.
CSADQGYEQYF	TGCAGCGCCGATCAGGGCTACGAGCAGTACTTC	TRBV29-1	.	TRBJ2-7	11	.
CATAAGTSGPNEQFF	TGCGCCACCGCGGCGGGGACTAGCGGACCCAATGAGCAGTTCTTC	TRBV5-1	TRBD2	TRBJ2-1	15	.
CASSSTGTYNSPLHF	TGTGCCAGCAGTTCCACAGGAACCTATAATTCACCCCTCCACTTT	TRBV6-4	.	TRBJ1-6	15	.
CASSSGFGQGAGGELFF	TGTGCCAGCAGTTCTGGTTTTGGACAGGGGGCAGGTGGGGAGCTGTTTTTT	TRBV27	TRBD1	TRBJ2-2	17	.
CASSLAGRGQPQHF	TGTGCCAGCAGCCTCGCGGGGCGGGGTCAGCCCCAGCATTTT	TRBV6-5	.	TRBJ1-5	14	once